This T cell receptor beta chain was recorded in a study of T-cell reconstitution after alpha-beta-depleted transplantation in children. This sample's TCRbeta library carried unique molecular identifier barcodes. TCRdb redid the calling of the PCR reads with MiXCR, one entry per CDR3 protein. This repertoire shows about 150,000 distinct CDR3 sequences, 8.8% found once; its top ten account for 18%. Findings of the study overall: Alpha-beta T cells about two months after transplant reportedly derived from several hundred expanded graft clones. A year post-transplant, T-cell counts and diversity derived mostly from newly produced T cells.

V was clipped by 3 bases and J by 7 bases, with 10 bases between them. CDR3 length: 13 residues. CDR1 and CDR2 from the germline V gene are LNHDA and SQIVND (reference sequence). Concerning this clonotype itself: Its antigen remains unknown.

The sequence came from a female patient between 2 and 15 years old who had a stem cell transplant for congenital amegakaryocytic thrombocytopenia, so the T cells may come from the graft donor. The V and J genes are TRBV19 and TRBJ1-5; unclear D gene. The starting material was PBMCs, mostly from graft donor cells, obtained 180 days after TCRalphabeta/CD19-depleted stem cell transplant. In DNA form, the CDR3 reads TGTGCCAGTAGTATGCTCGGGCACCAGCCCCAGCATTTT. The encoded protein is CASSMLGHQPQHF.